This is a list of T cell receptor beta chains from one sample in a study of spatial heterogeneity in lung cancer. TCRdb reprocessed the 5' RACE reads with MiXCR, giving one entry per CDR3 protein. The sample lists roughly 36,000 distinct CDR3 sequences; less than 6% were seen once. The material sequenced was PBMCs, taken at surgery. The receptors derive from a male donor with early-stage non-small cell lung cancer. The CDR3 runs from the conserved cysteine through the conserved F or W. The order of the fields is V gene, J gene, D gene, clone size, CDR3 protein, CDR3 DNA. A D gene is named only where the DNA matches it firmly. Clone size, where shown, is once, few, many, or a class for clones that have expanded.

V gene: TRBV20-1; J gene: TRBJ2-5; D gene: -; clone size: -; CDR3 protein: CSARGLNLAASRREETQYF; CDR3 DNA: TGCAGTGCTAGAGGGCTCAACTTGGCGGCTAGCCGTAGAGAAGAGACCCAGTACTTC
V gene: TRBV24-1; J gene: TRBJ1-2; D gene: TRBD1; clone size: many; CDR3 protein: CATSDGAPGQGADGYTF; CDR3 DNA: TGTGCCACCAGTGACGGGGCCCCGGGACAGGGGGCGGATGGCTACACCTTC
V gene: TRBV5-4; J gene: TRBJ2-3; D gene: -; clone size: -; CDR3 protein: CASSLVASVDTQYF; CDR3 DNA: TGTGCCAGCAGCTTGGTCGCTAGCGTGGATACGCAGTATTTT
V gene: TRBV11-2; J gene: TRBJ2-7; D gene: -; clone size: many; CDR3 protein: CASSLYEQYF; CDR3 DNA: TGTGCCAGCAGCCTCTACGAGCAGTACTTC
V gene: TRBV7-9; J gene: TRBJ1-1; D gene: -; clone size: few; CDR3 protein: CASSSEGVGTEAFF; CDR3 DNA: TGTGCCAGCAGCTCCGAAGGGGTGGGCACTGAAGCTTTCTTT
V gene: TRBV11-2; J gene: TRBJ2-7; D gene: -; clone size: few; CDR3 protein: CASSLTRSGQYF; CDR3 DNA: TGTGCCAGCAGCTTAACCAGGTCTGGGCAGTACTTC
V gene: TRBV5-4; J gene: TRBJ1-6; D gene: -; clone size: many; CDR3 protein: CASSSHITGKGSPLHF; CDR3 DNA: TGTGCCAGCAGCTCACATATAACAGGGAAGGGTTCACCCCTCCACTTT
V gene: TRBV9; J gene: TRBJ1-2; D gene: -; clone size: many; CDR3 protein: CASSVGAGEGYTF; CDR3 DNA: TGTGCCAGCAGCGTAGGGGCAGGGGAAGGCTACACCTTC
V gene: TRBV9; J gene: TRBJ2-1; D gene: -; clone size: many; CDR3 protein: CASSVATDNEQFF; CDR3 DNA: TGTGCCAGCAGCGTAGCGACAGACAATGAGCAGTTCTTC
V gene: TRBV30; J gene: TRBJ1-5; D gene: TRBD1; clone size: -; CDR3 protein: CAWEHVTGGVYSGQPQHF; CDR3 DNA: TGTGCCTGGGAACACGTGACAGGGGGCGTCTATAGTGGTCAGCCCCAGCATTTT
V gene: TRBV28; J gene: TRBJ2-1; D gene: TRBD1; clone size: many; CDR3 protein: CASSFFVWDRRYNEQFF; CDR3 DNA: TGTGCCAGCAGTTTTTTCGTCTGGGACAGGAGATACAATGAGCAGTTCTTC
V gene: TRBV28; J gene: TRBJ1-2; D gene: TRBD1; clone size: many; CDR3 protein: CASSPSGQLTGYTF; CDR3 DNA: TGTGCCAGCAGTCCGTCGGGACAGCTAACTGGCTACACCTTC
V gene: TRBV5-6; J gene: TRBJ2-3; D gene: -; clone size: few; CDR3 protein: CASSSPGPLTDTQYF; CDR3 DNA: TGTGCCAGCAGCTCACCGGGACCGCTCACAGATACGCAGTATTTT
V gene: TRBV20-1; J gene: TRBJ2-7; D gene: TRBD1; clone size: many; CDR3 protein: CSAFQPGGSYEQYF; CDR3 DNA: TGCAGTGCCTTTCAGCCAGGGGGCTCCTACGAGCAGTACTTC
V gene: TRBV10-3; J gene: TRBJ2-1; D gene: -; clone size: many; CDR3 protein: CAISEVSGGRFIEQFF; CDR3 DNA: TGTGCCATCAGTGAAGTCTCGGGGGGCCGGTTCATTGAGCAGTTCTTC
V gene: TRBV10-2; J gene: TRBJ2-2; D gene: -; clone size: many; CDR3 protein: CASSGGTGELFF; CDR3 DNA: TGCGCCAGCAGTGGGGGCACCGGGGAGCTGTTTTTT
V gene: TRBV5-1; J gene: TRBJ1-4; D gene: TRBD1; clone size: many; CDR3 protein: CASSLQGVTEKLFF; CDR3 DNA: TGCGCCAGCAGCTTACAGGGGGTAACGGAAAAACTGTTTTTT
V gene: TRBV7-8; J gene: TRBJ1-1; D gene: -; clone size: many; CDR3 protein: CASSHGQNTEAFF; CDR3 DNA: TGTGCCAGCAGCCACGGACAGAACACTGAAGCTTTCTTT
V gene: TRBV9; J gene: TRBJ2-1; D gene: -; clone size: many; CDR3 protein: CASSVGRHRNEQFF; CDR3 DNA: TGTGCCAGCAGCGTAGGTCGTCATCGGAATGAGCAGTTCTTC
V gene: TRBV20-1; J gene: TRBJ1-4; D gene: -; clone size: many; CDR3 protein: CSARPTQDREKLFF; CDR3 DNA: TGCAGTGCTAGACCCACTCAAGATCGGGAAAAACTGTTTTTT
V gene: TRBV10-3; J gene: TRBJ2-3; D gene: -; clone size: many; CDR3 protein: CAISESRSGTDTQYF; CDR3 DNA: TGTGCCATCAGTGAGTCAAGATCCGGCACAGATACGCAGTATTTT
V gene: TRBV6-2/TRBV6-3; J gene: TRBJ1-5; D gene: -; clone size: many; CDR3 protein: CASTTGQISNQPQHF; CDR3 DNA: TGTGCCAGCACCACCGGACAGATTAGCAATCAGCCCCAGCATTTT
V gene: TRBV2; J gene: TRBJ2-7; D gene: -; clone size: medium-sized; CDR3 protein: CAINRETYEQYF; CDR3 DNA: TGTGCCATCAACAGGGAGACCTACGAGCAGTACTTC
V gene: TRBV20-1; J gene: TRBJ1-6; D gene: TRBD1; clone size: many; CDR3 protein: CSARDQTRGANSPLHF; CDR3 DNA: TGCAGTGCTAGAGATCAGACCAGGGGGGCTAATTCACCCCTCCACTTT
V gene: TRBV20-1; J gene: TRBJ2-3; D gene: -; clone size: many; CDR3 protein: CSARSMRGRTDTQYF; CDR3 DNA: TGCAGTGCTAGGTCTATGCGGGGTCGCACAGATACGCAGTATTTT
V gene: TRBV6-2/TRBV6-3; J gene: TRBJ2-1; D gene: TRBD2; clone size: many; CDR3 protein: CASSYILAGYWNEQFF; CDR3 DNA: TGTGCCAGCAGTTATATCCTAGCGGGGTATTGGAATGAGCAGTTCTTC
V gene: TRBV28; J gene: TRBJ1-1; D gene: -; clone size: many; CDR3 protein: CASTLSGGSTEAFF; CDR3 DNA: TGTGCCAGCACCCTATCGGGGGGATCCACTGAAGCTTTCTTT
V gene: TRBV2; J gene: TRBJ1-6; D gene: TRBD1; clone size: -; CDR3 protein: CASSGQGGNSPLHF; CDR3 DNA: TGTGCCAGCAGTGGACAGGGGGGTAATTCACCCCTCCACTTT
V gene: TRBV3-1; J gene: TRBJ1-1; D gene: TRBD1; clone size: many; CDR3 protein: CASSRTGGHTEAFF; CDR3 DNA: TGTGCCAGCAGCCGAACAGGGGGCCACACTGAAGCTTTCTTT
V gene: TRBV6-2/TRBV6-3; J gene: TRBJ2-2; D gene: TRBD1; clone size: many; CDR3 protein: CASSPGQAHPGTGELFF; CDR3 DNA: TGTGCCAGCAGTCCGGGACAGGCCCACCCGGGCACCGGGGAGCTGTTTTTT
V gene: TRBV2; J gene: TRBJ2-7; D gene: TRBD1; clone size: -; CDR3 protein: CASSRQGGSYEQYF; CDR3 DNA: TGTGCCAGCAGCCGACAGGGGGGGTCCTACGAGCAGTACTTC
V gene: TRBV28; J gene: TRBJ1-1; D gene: -; clone size: many; CDR3 protein: CASSLRLEAFF; CDR3 DNA: TGTGCCAGCAGTCTTCGCCTCGAAGCTTTCTTT
V gene: TRBV5-1; J gene: TRBJ1-1; D gene: -; clone size: many; CDR3 protein: CASTPMDVDTEAFF; CDR3 DNA: TGCGCCAGCACCCCAATGGATGTGGACACTGAAGCTTTCTTT
V gene: TRBV27; J gene: TRBJ2-6; D gene: -; clone size: many; CDR3 protein: CASSPSRQPSGANVLTF; CDR3 DNA: TGTGCCAGCAGTCCCTCTCGACAGCCCTCTGGGGCCAACGTCCTGACTTTC
V gene: TRBV6-5; J gene: TRBJ2-7; D gene: TRBD1; clone size: many; CDR3 protein: CASSPSGGTGTYEQYF; CDR3 DNA: TGTGCCAGCAGTCCCAGCGGAGGGACAGGGACCTACGAGCAGTACTTC
V gene: TRBV20-1; J gene: TRBJ2-5; D gene: TRBD1; clone size: -; CDR3 protein: CSAQDRGGWETQYF; CDR3 DNA: TGCAGTGCTCAAGACAGGGGCGGGTGGGAGACCCAGTACTTC
V gene: TRBV6-5; J gene: TRBJ1-1; D gene: -; clone size: many; CDR3 protein: CASTTNTEAFF; CDR3 DNA: TGTGCCAGCACGACCAACACTGAAGCTTTCTTT
V gene: TRBV6-5; J gene: TRBJ1-6; D gene: -; clone size: many; CDR3 protein: CASSYRAGDSPLHF; CDR3 DNA: TGTGCCAGCAGTTACCGGGCAGGGGATTCACCCCTCCACTTT
V gene: TRBV6-5; J gene: TRBJ1-2; D gene: -; clone size: few; CDR3 protein: CATHRGIFYGYTF; CDR3 DNA: TGTGCCACCCACCGCGGGATTTTCTATGGCTACACCTTC
V gene: TRBV7-2; J gene: TRBJ1-6; D gene: -; clone size: many; CDR3 protein: CASSLYMDSPLHF; CDR3 DNA: TGTGCCAGCAGCTTATACATGGATTCACCCCTCCACTTT
V gene: TRBV29-1; J gene: TRBJ2-3; D gene: -; clone size: many; CDR3 protein: CSADPPKYF; CDR3 DNA: TGCAGCGCTGACCCGCCGAAGTATTTT
V gene: TRBV20-1; J gene: TRBJ2-7; D gene: TRBD2; clone size: -; CDR3 protein: CSAIAGGNSYEQYF; CDR3 DNA: TGCAGTGCCATAGCGGGGGGAAACTCCTACGAGCAGTACTTC
V gene: TRBV30; J gene: TRBJ2-1; D gene: -; clone size: many; CDR3 protein: CAWSVRPASVLSHNEQFF; CDR3 DNA: TGTGCCTGGAGTGTACGGCCAGCTAGCGTTCTTTCCCACAATGAGCAGTTCTTC
V gene: TRBV7-6; J gene: TRBJ2-7; D gene: -; clone size: -; CDR3 protein: CASSPTAWQGYEQYF; CDR3 DNA: TGTGCCAGCAGCCCGACAGCGTGGCAGGGCTACGAGCAGTACTTC
V gene: TRBV20-1; J gene: TRBJ2-1; D gene: TRBD2; clone size: many; CDR3 protein: CSARVPGRTYNEQFF; CDR3 DNA: TGCAGTGCTAGAGTCCCCGGGAGGACTTACAATGAGCAGTTCTTC
V gene: TRBV29-1; J gene: TRBJ1-3; D gene: -; clone size: few; CDR3 protein: CSVDRTSAGSGNTIYF; CDR3 DNA: TGCAGCGTTGACAGGACCTCCGCCGGCTCTGGAAACACCATATATTTT